This T cell receptor (beta chain) was sequenced during a study of blood T cell repertoires in COVID-19. Study context: From the United States, Italy and Spain came samples of acute and convalescent COVID-19. PBMCs, B-cell-depleted T cells, or T cells were the source of the cDNA or gDNA that made up the material.

Germline values: CDR1 SGHNT, CDR2 YYREEE (reference sequence). The CDR3 has 16 amino acids. V lost 4 bases to trimming and J lost 5 bases; unmatched junction nucleotides: 13. In the source study's methods: The assay estimated nucleated cells by amplifying reference gene primers. Generated by immunoSEQ multiplex PCR, the TCRdb table keeps only in-frame clones and is missing some. V, J and clone size derive from that table, while D and trimming were established from the DNA sequence. The sample contains under 55,000 clones, 88% of which appear only once. Sequencing input: peripheral blood. This TCR derives from a human donor in a cohort sampled during active COVID-19. This chain uses TRBV5-4 with TRBJ1-2, with TRBD1 matching over 8 bases. As DNA, the CDR3 is TGTGCCAGCAGCACGCCGAGGACAGGGAGCCTTTATGGCTACACCTTC. It specifies CASSTPRTGSLYGYTF.